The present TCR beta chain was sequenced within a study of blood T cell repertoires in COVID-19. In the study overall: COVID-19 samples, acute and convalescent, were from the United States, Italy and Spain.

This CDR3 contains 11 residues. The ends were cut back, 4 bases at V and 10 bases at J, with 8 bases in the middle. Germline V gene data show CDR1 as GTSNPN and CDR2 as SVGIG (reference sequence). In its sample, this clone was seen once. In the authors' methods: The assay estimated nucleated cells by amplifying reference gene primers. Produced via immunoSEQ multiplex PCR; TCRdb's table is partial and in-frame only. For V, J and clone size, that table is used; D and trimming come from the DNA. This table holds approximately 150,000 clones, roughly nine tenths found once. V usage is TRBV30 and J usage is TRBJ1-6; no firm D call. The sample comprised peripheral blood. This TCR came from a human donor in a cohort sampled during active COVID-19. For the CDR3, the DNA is TGTGCCTGGAAATCATCCTCACCCCTCCACTTT. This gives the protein CAWKSSSPLHF.